Below, one T cell receptor (beta chain) is given with its context. CDR1 SEHNR and CDR2 FQNEAQ come from the germline V gene (reference sequence). The CDR3 covers 17 residues. Trimming cost V 2 bases and J 5 bases, with 19 bases left between them. The data stem from a study of T-cell reconstitution after alpha-beta-depleted transplantation in children. Library preparation (for TCRbeta) was performed with unique molecular identifiers. TCRdb itself ran the PCR reads through MiXCR, one entry per CDR3 protein. The sample gives 350,000 to 400,000 distinct CDR3 sequences, about 14% of which show up once; 3.5% to 4.5% is in the top ten.

Sequencing was performed on PBMCs, taken from the stem cell graft. This clonotype originated in a human donor who donated a stem cell graft to a child with Fanconi anemia. This sequence joins TRBV7-9 and TRBJ2-1, with a possible D match to TRBD2 (7 bases). The CDR3, as DNA: TGTGCCAGCAGCTTAAGTCGGCGGGGGCGGGAACACAATGAGCAGTTCTTC. It is translated as CASSLSRRGREHNEQFF.